The following is a T cell receptor (beta chain) sequence with its context. V lost 6 bases, J lost 3 bases, and 12 bases stayed unmatched. This CDR3 has 16 residues. The germline V gene encodes CDR1 KGHSH and CDR2 LQKENI. The sample comes from a study of blood T cell repertoires in COVID-19. Study information: The United States, Italy and Spain supplied acute and convalescent COVID-19 samples. PBMCs, B-cell-depleted T cells, or T cells provided the cDNA or gDNA that made up the material.

As originally analysed: Reference gene primers were amplified, and this amplification served to estimate nucleated cell counts. Data came from immunoSEQ multiplex PCR; TCRdb stores just in-frame clones and leaves some out. V, J and clone size reflect that table, while D and trimming were determined from the DNA. The table includes tens of thousands of clones, 86% detected once. This clonotype originated in an older man with active COVID-19. The sequenced material came from peripheral blood. The chain is built from TRBV18 and TRBJ2-3; 7 nucleotides agree with TRBD1. The DNA for the CDR3 is TGTGCCAGCTCTGGGAGAGACAGGGACGGTACAGATACGCAGTATTTT. This encodes CASSGRDRDGTDTQYF.